The T cell receptor beta chain described here comes from a study of blood T cells in healthy people across ages. Notes on the study in general: Researchers said unsorted PBMCs prevented a conclusive naive versus antigen-experienced comparison.

At least 7 million PBMCs were isolated per sample. A second PCR, run for 7 to 11 cycles, used a sample-barcoded 5' primer plus a J-beta primer mix. All cDNA molecules were each tagged by a template-switch adaptor with 12 random nucleotides. MiXCR, run by TCRdb on the 5' RACE reads, gives a single entry per CDR3 protein. The sample has around 800,000 distinct CDR3 sequences, approximately 65% seen once. Germline lookup yields CDR1 LGHNA and CDR2 YSLEER. The CDR3 sequence is 16 residues long. A single count supports this clonotype. Its antigen is as yet unknown. Compared with germline, one end of the junction differs, possibly owing to a read error.

This receptor was identified in a man in his thirties or forties in good health. J is TRBJ2-3 and V is TRBV4-3; 7 bases agree with TRBD1. Sample: blood. The CDR3 here is CTSSQEGDSFTDTQYF. The CDR3 bases are TGCACCAGCAGCCAAGAAGGGGACAGTTTCACAGATACGCAGTATTTT.